This TCR beta chain was identified in a study of technical replicates of blood from several donors. TCRdb keeps only in-frame clones here, not all; method: immunoSEQ multiplex PCR. Of about 62,000 clones listed, roughly 91% are singletons. A note on this clone: The identical CDR3 is also encoded by other nucleotide sequences in the sample.

Trimming took 2 bases from V and 7 from J, leaving 10 bases between them. Germline CDR1 SGDLS, CDR2 YYNGEE. CDR3 length: 13 amino acids. The source material was PBMCs. This rearrangement joins TRBV9 to TRBJ2-1; a possible D gene is TRBD2 (6 bases). The sequence derives from a human donor in good health. Some clones in this sample may be carry-over from other donors' samples. Here the CDR3 reads CASSVGGGNEQFF. In nucleotides, the CDR3 is TGTGCCAGCAGCGTGGGGGGAGGAAATGAGCAGTTCTTC.